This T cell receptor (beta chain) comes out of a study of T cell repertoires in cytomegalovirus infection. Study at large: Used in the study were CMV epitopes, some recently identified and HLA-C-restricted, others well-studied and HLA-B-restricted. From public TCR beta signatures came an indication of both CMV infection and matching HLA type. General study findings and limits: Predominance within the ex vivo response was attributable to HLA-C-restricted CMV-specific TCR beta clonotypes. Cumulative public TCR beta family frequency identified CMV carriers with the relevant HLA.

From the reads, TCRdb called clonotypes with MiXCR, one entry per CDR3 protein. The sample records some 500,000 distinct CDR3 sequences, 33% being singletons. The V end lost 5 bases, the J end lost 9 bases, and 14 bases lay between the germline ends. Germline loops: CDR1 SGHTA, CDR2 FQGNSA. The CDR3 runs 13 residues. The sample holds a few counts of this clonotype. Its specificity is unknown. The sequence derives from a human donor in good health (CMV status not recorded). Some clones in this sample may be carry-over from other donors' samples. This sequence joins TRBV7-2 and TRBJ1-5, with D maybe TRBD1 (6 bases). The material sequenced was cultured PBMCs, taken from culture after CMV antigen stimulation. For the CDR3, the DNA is TGTGCCAGCAGCCTGGACAGAGCTCGGCCCCAGCATTTT. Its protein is CASSLDRARPQHF. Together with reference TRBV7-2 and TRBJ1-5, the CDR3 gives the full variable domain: GAGVSQSPSNKVTEKGKDVELRCDPISGHTALYWYRQSLGQGLEFLIYFQGNSAPDKSGLPSDRFSAERTGGSVSTLTIQRTQQEDSAVYLCASSLDRARPQHFGDGTRLSIL.